Presented here are 22 T cell receptor beta chains from one specimen sequenced in a study of CD8 T cells in Susac syndrome. The RNA, about 0.45 to 1 ug, was put through reverse transcription using random hexamers. TCRdb analysed the immunoSEQ multiplex PCR reads with MiXCR anew, one entry per CDR3 protein. The sample gives around 300,000 distinct CDR3 sequences, just over 90% of which show up once; 0.065% is in the top ten. Source material: CD4+ T cells from PBMCs. Receptor source: a human donor with multiple sclerosis.

CDR3 sequence (DNA): TGTGCCAGTAGTACAGGGACAGGGAACAATGAAAAACTGTTTTTT. Translated, it gives CASSTGTGNNEKLFF. The V and J genes are TRBV19 and TRBJ1-4; 9 nucleotides agree with TRBD1. CDR3 length equals 15 residues. The germline V gene has CDR1 LNHDA and CDR2 SQIVND (reference sequence). J lost 5 bases, V lost 4 bases, and 5 bases had no gene match.

In this sample, this clonotype turned up a few times. V and J are TRBV7-2 and TRBJ2-5, with D possibly being TRBD1 (7 bases). V was clipped by 5 bases and J by 5 bases, with 12 bases between them. Germline CDR1 and CDR2: SGHTA and FQGNSA. CDR3 length equals 13 residues. The CDR3 sequence is CASSPRGAETQYF. The DNA of the CDR3 is TGTGCCAGCAGCCCCAGGGGGGCGGAGACCCAGTACTTC.

The rearrangement links TRBV7-9 to TRBJ2-2; TRBD1 matches 7 bases. The CDR3 loop spans 13 amino acids. The trim removed 3 bases at V and 8 bases at J, leaving 3 bases unmatched. CDR1 and CDR2 (germline): SEHNR, FQNEAQ (reference sequence). The CDR3 nucleotides are TGTGCCAGCAGCTTTGGGACAGTGGGGGAGCTGTTTTTT. This encodes CASSFGTVGELFF.

Here the CDR3 DNA reads TGTGCTAGTGGTTGGGGACAGGCGAATGAAAAACTGTTTTTT. This sequence encodes CASGWGQANEKLFF. The V call is TRBV12-5, the J call TRBJ1-4; TRBD1 matches 8 bases. The CDR3 runs to 14 residues. CDR1 and CDR2 (germline): LGHNT, FRNRAP. Trimming removed 4 bases from V and 5 bases from J; junction bases left unmatched: 3.

The chain is built from TRBV19 and TRBJ2-2; D not resolved. V was pared by 6 bases and J by 0 bases, with 14 bases between. The V gene's germline CDR1 is LNHDA and CDR2 SQIVND (reference sequence). The CDR3 is made up of 16 amino acids. The DNA for the CDR3 is TGTGCCAGTAGCACTTCCTCCGGAACGAACACCGGGGAGCTGTTTTTT. Translated, it gives CASSTSSGTNTGELFF.

This chain joins TRBV19 and TRBJ1-3; possibly TRBD1 for D (5 bases). The CDR3 runs to 16 residues. The V and J ends lost 7 bases and 0 bases respectively, with 16 bases between them. Germline V CDR1 and CDR2: LNHDA, SQIVND (reference sequence). CDR3 sequence reads: CASTSGTSNSGNTIYF. The CDR3 DNA reads TGTGCCAGTACCTCCGGGACCTCAAACTCTGGAAACACCATATATTTT.

The chain uses TRBV18 and TRBJ1-1; possible D gene TRBD1, 5 bases. V lost 6 bases, J lost 9 bases, and 26 bases lay in between. The CDR3 runs 16 residues. The V gene's germline CDR1 is KGHSH and CDR2 LQKENI. The CDR3 sequence is CASSRRPPGPSSKAFF. CDR3 DNA: TGTGCCAGCTCGCGAAGACCACCGGGACCGTCTTCTAAAGCTTTCTTT.

The chain is built from TRBV20-1 and TRBJ2-2, with a possible D match to TRBD2 (6 bases). V was cut by 6 bases and J by 0 bases, with 11 bases left in between. The CDR3 runs 14 residues. Germline loops: CDR1 DFQATT, CDR2 SNEGSKA (reference sequence). CDR3 DNA sequence: TGCAGTGCCCGGCGGGGAACGAACACCGGGGAGCTGTTTTTT. It is translated as CSARRGTNTGELFF.

This clonotype has only one observation. The V gene is TRBV12-3 or TRBV12-4, the J gene TRBJ2-1, with 9 bases matching TRBD2. The length of the CDR3 is 15 residues. With V trimmed by 6 bases and J by 4 bases, 7 bases remained unmatched. The CDR3 loop is CASSPGLARYNEQFF. CDR3 coding DNA: TGTGCCAGCAGCCCGGGACTAGCAAGGTACAATGAGCAGTTCTTC.

This clonotype occurred once. The V and J genes are TRBV12-3 or TRBV12-4 and TRBJ1-4, with 7 positions matching TRBD1. The CDR3 runs to 14 residues. After removal of 5 bases from V and 7 bases from J, the junction contained 7 bases not matched to a gene. CDR3 region: CASSPQGLAEKLFF. The CDR3 DNA follows: TGTGCCAGCAGTCCACAGGGGTTGGCTGAAAAACTGTTTTTT.

V gene TRBV4-3 combines with J gene TRBJ2-6, with 7 bases lining up with TRBD2. Germline-derived CDR1 and CDR2 are LGHNA and YSLEER. The length of the CDR3 is 17 residues. The ends lost 4 bases at V and 5 bases at J; junction bases unmatched: 11. The CDR3 spells CASSLLAASTRANVLTF. The CDR3 DNA follows: TGCGCCAGCAGCCTTCTAGCGGCTTCTACGAGGGCCAACGTCCTGACTTTC.

The J gene is TRBJ1-2, the V gene TRBV19; 7 bases map to TRBD1. With V trimmed by 6 bases and J by 2 bases, 3 bases remained unmatched. Per germline, CDR1 LNHDA and CDR2 SQIVND (reference sequence). There are 13 residues in the CDR3. CDR3 nucleotide sequence: TGTGCCAGTAGCCTACAGGGGAACTATGGCTACACCTTC. It yields the protein CASSLQGNYGYTF. Complete variable domain (other parts from reference TRBV19 and TRBJ1-2): DGGITQSPKYLFRKEGQNVTLSCEQNLNHDAMYWYRQDPGQGLRLIYYSQIVNDFQKGDIAEGYSVSREKKESFPLTVTSAQKNPTAFYLCASSLQGNYGYTFGSGTRLTVV.

As DNA, the CDR3 is TGTGCCAGCAGCCGAGGGCCCGAACAGGGATTCGAGCAGTACTTC. Protein: CASSRGPEQGFEQYF. This sequence joins TRBV13 and TRBJ2-7, with D possibly matching TRBD1 (6 bases). Germline V gene data show CDR1 as PRHDT and CDR2 as FYEKMQ (reference sequence). V was cut by 5 bases and J by 6 bases, with 20 bases left in between. The CDR3 has 15 amino acids.

The J gene is TRBJ1-4, the V gene TRBV19; tentative D call: TRBD1 (5 bases). The CDR3 length is 14 residues. Germline lookup yields CDR1 LNHDA and CDR2 SQIVND (reference sequence). V gave up 6 bases and J gave up 7 bases, with 15 bases separating them. The CDR3 is CASRPPRGGEKLFF. The DNA for the CDR3 is TGTGCCAGTAGACCCCCTCGGGGGGGTGAAAAACTGTTTTTT.

The genes are TRBV28 and TRBJ2-3; TRBD1 is a possible D gene (5 bases). CDR1 and CDR2 from the germline V gene are MDHEN and SYDVKM. V lost 1 base and J 0 bases, leaving 11 bases between the germline ends. This CDR3 comprises 16 residues. The DNA for the CDR3 is TGTGCCAGCAGTTTATCGACAGCGCCGAGCACAGATACGCAGTATTTT. Protein sequence: CASSLSTAPSTDTQYF.

The V call is TRBV20-1, the J call TRBJ1-1; no clear D. The CDR3 has 14 amino acids. Germline loops: CDR1 DFQATT, CDR2 SNEGSKA (reference sequence). Trimming stripped 0 bases from V and 4 bases from J, with 12 bases between. CDR3 sequence (DNA): TGCAGTGCTAGAGATCCCGCGGGGAGCACTGAAGCTTTCTTT. Translation gives CSARDPAGSTEAFF.

As concerns this clonotype: The junction differs from germline at one of its ends, possibly a read error. The chain has TRBV7-2 and TRBJ1-1, with D hard to call. This CDR3 comprises 12 residues. Germline V gene sequence: CDR1 SGHTA, CDR2 FQGNSA. The CDR3 region has the DNA TGTGCCAGCAGCTTGCAGCACACTGAAGTTTTCTTT. The encoded protein is CASSLQHTEVFF. The full variable domain, in which reference TRBV7-2 and TRBJ1-1 provide the parts outside the CDR3, is GAGVSQSPSNKVTEKGKDVELRCDPISGHTALYWYRQSLGQGLEFLIYFQGNSAPDKSGLPSDRFSAERTGGSVSTLTIQRTQQEDSAVYLCASSLQHTEVFFGQGTRLTVV.

The V gene is TRBV7-9, the J gene TRBJ2-3; TRBD2 is a possible D gene (6 bases). Trimming pared 9 bases from V and 4 bases from J, leaving 14 bases between. The CDR3 totals 13 residues. Germline CDR1 is SEHNR and CDR2 is FQNEAQ (reference sequence). DNA for the CDR3: TGTGCCAGTGCCTGGGGGGACGCAGATACGCAGTATTTT. The encoded protein is CASAWGDADTQYF.

Concerning this clonotype: At one boundary the junction diverges from the germline segment, which might be a read error. The chain uses TRBV30 and TRBJ1-4, with 9 bases matching TRBD1. CDR3 length: 11 residues. The germline V gene encodes CDR1 GTSNPN and CDR2 SVGIG (reference sequence). The CDR3 DNA sequence: TGCACCGGGACAGGGAATGAAAAACTGTTTTTT. The encoded protein is CTGTGNEKLFF.

V is TRBV20-1 and J is TRBJ2-1; TRBD2 matches at 7 bases. Germline V gene data show CDR1 as DFQATT and CDR2 as SNEGSKA (reference sequence). J was trimmed by 4 bases and V by 5 bases; bases with no gene match: 8. The CDR3 loop spans 14 amino acids. CDR3 DNA sequence: TGCAGTGCTGCACCCAGCGGGACTTACAATGAGCAGTTCTTC. It translates to CSAAPSGTYNEQFF.

The J gene is TRBJ1-1, the V gene TRBV5-1, with D tentatively TRBD1 (5 bases). V was trimmed by 1 base and J by 5 bases, leaving 9 bases between them. CDR1 and CDR2 from the germline V gene are SGHRS and YFSETQ. This CDR3 region has 13 residues. The CDR3 region is CASSLIGVTEAFF. The CDR3 bases are TGCGCCAGCAGCTTGATAGGGGTAACTGAAGCTTTCTTT.

CDR3 loop: CASRASGGETQYF. CDR3 DNA: TGTGCCAGCAGGGCTAGCGGGGGTGAAACCCAGTACTTC. The J gene is TRBJ2-5, the V gene TRBV6-1; 10 nucleotides align to TRBD2. The CDR3 length is 13 residues. The junction had 6 bases not matched to a gene; V was cut back by 6 bases and J by 8 bases. CDR1 is MNHNS and CDR2 is SASEGT in the germline V gene.